These 20 T cell receptor beta chains originate from one sample sequenced in a study of CD8+CD57+ T cells in acquired aplastic anemia. Patients chosen for sequencing had shown CD8+CD57+ cell expansion by flow cytometry. It was genomic DNA that served as the template for profiling TCR beta VDJ and CDR3. Using its own MiXCR run on the reads, TCRdb lists one record per CDR3 protein. The sample lists 150,000 or so distinct CDR3 sequences; around half were seen once. The material sequenced was sorted CD4+, CD8+, or CD8+CD57+ T cells (not recorded which) from PBMCs. The origin of the receptors is a human donor with aplastic anemia.

This clonotype has only one observation. A much larger clone sits a single nucleotide away, making a read error possible. V gene TRBV6-5 combines with J gene TRBJ2-1; 9 bases are a match to TRBD1. This CDR3 is built from 15 residues. Looked up from germline, CDR1 is MNHEY and CDR2 is SVGAGI. V dropped 4 bases and J dropped 6; count of bases not matched to a gene: 7. In DNA form, the CDR3 reads TGTGCCAGCAGTTCCGGGACAGGGATTTGCAATGAGCAGTTCTTC. Amino acids: CASSSGTGICNEQFF.

Notes on this clonotype: This may be a read error: a much more frequent sequence differs by one nucleotide. The genes are TRBV6-2 or TRBV6-3 and TRBJ1-1; D remains unclear. The V end lost 6 bases, the J end lost 3 bases, and 5 bases lay between the germline ends. Looked up from germline, CDR1 is MNHEY and CDR2 is SVGEGT. The CDR3 has 11 amino acids. The CDR3 DNA follows: TGTGCCAGCAGCCGGCACACTGAAGCTTTCTTT. Translation: CASSRHTEAFF.

A note on this clonotype: The junction departs from germline at one end; a sequencing error may be responsible. The chain recombines TRBV5-4 with TRBJ1-2; unclear D gene. The CDR3 totals 15 residues. CDR1 and CDR2 from the germline V gene are SGHNT and YYREEE (reference sequence). Written as DNA, the CDR3 is TGTGCCAGCAGCTTGAACCAGCTAAGCTCTTATGGCTACACCTTT. Amino acid sequence: CASSLNQLSSYGYTF.

This clonotype has a single count. The V call is TRBV19, the J call TRBJ1-3; D not resolved. Trimming removed 1 base at V and 0 bases at J, with 7 bases between. The CDR3 sequence is 15 residues long. Germline V gene data show CDR1 as LNHDA and CDR2 as SQIVND (reference sequence). The CDR3 DNA reads TGTGCCAGTAGTATAGCGTTACTCTCTGGAAACACCATATATTTT. It yields the protein CASSIALLSGNTIYF.

This clonotype was observed many times. The DNA of the CDR3 is TGTGCCAGCGCCCGGGGGAACAATCAGCCCCAGCATTTT. Residues: CASARGNNQPQHF. This chain links TRBV12-3 or TRBV12-4 with TRBJ1-5; weak D call: TRBD1 (5 bases). Trimming pared 8 bases from V and 3 bases from J, leaving 11 bases between. The length of the CDR3 is 13 residues.

Comments on this clonotype: This may be a read error, as it is one base from a much larger clone. The rearrangement joins TRBV4-3 to TRBJ1-4; the match to TRBD1 covers 8 bases. This CDR3 is 15 amino acids long. The junction had 5 bases not matched to a gene; V was cut back by 2 bases and J by 6 bases. Germline lookup yields CDR1 LGHNA and CDR2 YSLEER. CDR3 nucleotide sequence: TGCGCCAGCAGCCAAAGACAGGGGAGGGATGAAAAACTGTTTTTT. It encodes CASSQRQGRDEKLFF.

The sample holds many counts of this clonotype. V usage is TRBV11-3 and J usage is TRBJ1-1, with D uncertain. Germline V lookup: CDR1 SGHNT, CDR2 YENEEA. This CDR3 comprises 16 residues. Trimming removed 1 base from V and 1 base from J, with 13 bases in between. The CDR3 region is CASSLGGSTQNTEAFF. Here the CDR3 DNA reads TGTGCCAGCAGCTTAGGGGGTTCCACTCAGAACACTGAAGCTTTCTTT.

This clonotype came up many times. The gene calls are TRBV6-1 and TRBJ1-1; D gene uncertain. The CDR3 is 13 residues long. Trimming left V 5 bases short and J 4 bases short, with 11 bases between. CDR1 is MNHNS and CDR2 is SASEGT in the germline V gene. The CDR3 loop reads CASSRTESTEAFF. In nucleotides, the CDR3 is TGTGCCAGCAGTCGAACAGAGAGCACTGAAGCTTTCTTT.

This clonotype was counted many times. The chain links TRBV20-1 to TRBJ1-5; D gene uncertain. CDR3 length equals 16 residues. CDR1 and CDR2 (germline): DFQATT, SNEGSKA (reference sequence). Trimming stripped 6 bases from V and 1 base from J, with 19 bases between. The CDR3 loop is CSAILAGSDSNQPQHF. The CDR3 region has the DNA TGCAGTGCCATTCTCGCGGGGTCTGACAGCAATCAGCCCCAGCATTTT.

This clonotype has only a few counts. J is TRBJ2-7 and V is TRBV9, with D perhaps matching TRBD1 or TRBD2 (5 bases each). CDR1 SGDLS and CDR2 YYNGEE come from the germline V gene. CDR3 length: 15 amino acids. V was clipped by 0 bases and J by 0 bases, with 10 bases between them. The CDR3 loop reads CASSVGAGSSYEQYF. The CDR3 DNA reads as TGTGCCAGCAGCGTAGGGGCAGGGAGCTCCTACGAGCAGTACTTC. Using reference TRBV9 and TRBJ2-7 for the parts outside the CDR3, the full variable domain is DSGVTQTPKHLITATGQRVTLRCSPRSGDLSVYWYQQSLDQGLQFLIQYYNGEERAKGNILERFSAQQFPDLHSELNLSSLELGDSALYFCASSVGAGSSYEQYFGPGTRLTVT.

At least ten counts were recorded for this clonotype. The J gene is TRBJ1-2, the V gene TRBV11-2, with 11 nucleotides matching TRBD1. The germline CDR1 and CDR2 sequences are SGHAT and FQNNGV. The CDR3 extends over 14 amino acids. The trim removed 4 bases at V and 8 bases at J, leaving 6 bases unmatched. The CDR3 nucleotides read TGTGCCAGCAGCTCCACGGACAGGGGGCGAGGCTACACCTTC. Amino acids: CASSSTDRGRGYTF.

In this sample, this clonotype turned up a few times. The J gene is TRBJ1-6, the V gene TRBV20-1; D gene uncertain. Between the trimmed V and J ends, which lost 2 bases and 19 bases, there was a span of 21 bases. This CDR3 contains 13 residues. The germline gives CDR1 DFQATT, CDR2 SNEGSKA (reference sequence). The CDR3 nucleotides are TGCAGTGCTAGACGAACACTGGACGCCGCTCCTCACTTT. It codes for CSARRTLDAAPHF.

This clonotype was picked up many times. The V and J genes are TRBV10-3 and TRBJ2-3; D not resolved. Trimming stripped 4 bases from V and 0 bases from J, with 20 bases between. Germline CDR1 is ENHRY and CDR2 is SYGVKD. The CDR3 sequence is 18 residues long. The CDR3, as DNA: TGTGCCATCAGTGGCGGAACACCGCAGAACCCTAGCACAGATACGCAGTATTTT. Translation gives CAISGGTPQNPSTDTQYF.

The gene calls are TRBV12-3 or TRBV12-4 and TRBJ2-1; the D gene is possibly TRBD2 (5 bases). This CDR3 is 12 amino acids long. With 2 bases removed from V and 9 bases from J, the gap between germline ends came to 8 bases. CDR3 bases: TGTGCCAGCAGTTTACTAGCAGTTGAGCAGTTCTTC. This codes for CASSLLAVEQFF.

The J gene is TRBJ2-3, the V gene TRBV19; TRBD2 matches 8 bases. Germline trimming cut 3 bases from V and 2 bases from J; bases unmatched to any gene: 4. The CDR3 has 15 residues. Germline CDR1 LNHDA, CDR2 SQIVND (reference sequence). The CDR3 is CASSMGGGPTDTQYF. The CDR3 DNA reads TGTGCCAGTAGTATGGGCGGGGGGCCCACAGATACGCAGTATTTT.

This clonotype was detected only once. The chain couples TRBV19 to TRBJ2-5, with D perhaps TRBD2 (6 bases). V shed 7 bases and J shed 2 bases, with 14 bases lying between them. Per germline, CDR1 LNHDA and CDR2 SQIVND (reference sequence). This CDR3 is 14 amino acids long. DNA of the CDR3: TGTGCCAGTAATGCGGGACGTACGCAAGAGACCCAGTACTTC. It specifies CASNAGRTQETQYF.

On this clonotype itself: Being one base from a much bigger clone, this may be a read error. The V and J genes are TRBV6-1 and TRBJ2-3; perhaps TRBD1 as D (5 bases). Germline V lookup: CDR1 MNHNS, CDR2 SASEGT. The V end was cut by 9 bases, the J end by 4 bases, with 14 bases between. This CDR3 region has 13 residues. CDR3 nucleotide sequence: TGTGCCAGTGACAAGGGGCAGCCAGATACGCAGTATTTT. It is translated as CASDKGQPDTQYF.

Concerning this clonotype: Mismatch with germline at one junction end may stem from a read error. The rearrangement links TRBV2 to TRBJ2-3, with D unclear. Germline-derived CDR1 and CDR2 are SNHLY and FYNNEI. CDR3 length: 14 amino acids. DNA of the CDR3: TGCGCCAGCAGCGAGGCTAGGGACACAGATACGCAGTATTTT. Its translation is CASSEARDTDTQYF.

Of note for this clonotype: This sequence may be a read error, since a much larger clone differs from it by one base. The chain is built from TRBV20-1 and TRBJ1-5, with D uncertain. There are 13 residues in the CDR3. Germline V CDR1 and CDR2: DFQATT, SNEGSKA (reference sequence). With 6 bases removed from V and 1 base from J, the gap between germline ends came to 10 bases. The CDR3 sequence: CSAHSVSNQPQHF. The CDR3 coding sequence is TGCAGTGCCCACTCGGTAAGCAATCAGCCCCAGCATTTT.

There are many counts of this clonotype. The rearrangement uses TRBV2 and TRBJ2-3; no definite D call. The V end lost 5 bases, the J end lost 2 bases, and 8 bases lay between the germline ends. Germline CDR1 reads SNHLY; CDR2 reads FYNNEI. The CDR3 has 13 residues. For the CDR3, the DNA is TGTGCCAGCAGTCCTCCATTCACAGATACGCAGTATTTT. It yields the protein CASSPPFTDTQYF. The full variable domain, in which reference TRBV2 and TRBJ2-3 provide the parts outside the CDR3, is EPEVTQTPSHQVTQMGQEVILRCVPISNHLYFYWYRQILGQKVEFLVSFYNNEISEKSEIFDDQFSVERPDGSNFTLKIRSTKLEDSAMYFCASSPPFTDTQYFGPGTRLTVL.